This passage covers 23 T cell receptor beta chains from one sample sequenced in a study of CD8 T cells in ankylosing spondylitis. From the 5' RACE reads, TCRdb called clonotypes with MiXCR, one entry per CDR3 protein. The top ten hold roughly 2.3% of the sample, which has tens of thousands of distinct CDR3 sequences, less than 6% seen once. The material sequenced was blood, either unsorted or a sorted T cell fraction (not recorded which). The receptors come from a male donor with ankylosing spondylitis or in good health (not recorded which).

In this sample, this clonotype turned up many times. The CDR3 protein is CASHPLGGADNEQFF. The CDR3 DNA follows: TGTGCCAGTCATCCCCTAGGGGGGGCCGACAATGAGCAGTTCTTC. The gene calls are TRBV12-3 or TRBV12-4 and TRBJ2-1, with D perhaps TRBD2 (7 bases). This CDR3 region has 15 residues. V lost 9 bases, J lost 5 bases, and 20 bases lay in between.

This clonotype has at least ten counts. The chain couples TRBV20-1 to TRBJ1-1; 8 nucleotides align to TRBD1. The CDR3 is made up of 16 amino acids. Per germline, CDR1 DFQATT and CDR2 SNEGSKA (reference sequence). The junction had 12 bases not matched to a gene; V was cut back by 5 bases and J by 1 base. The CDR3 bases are TGCAGTGCTCAGAACCCGGACAGGGCAGGGAACACTGAAGCTTTCTTT. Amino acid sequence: CSAQNPDRAGNTEAFF.

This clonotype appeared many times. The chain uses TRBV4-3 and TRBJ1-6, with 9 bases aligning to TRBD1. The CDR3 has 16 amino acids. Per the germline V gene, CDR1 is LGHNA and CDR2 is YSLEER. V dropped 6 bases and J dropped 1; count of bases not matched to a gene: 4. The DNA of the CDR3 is TGCGCCAGCAGTCCGGGACAGGGATCCTATAATTCACCCCTCCACTTT. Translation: CASSPGQGSYNSPLHF.

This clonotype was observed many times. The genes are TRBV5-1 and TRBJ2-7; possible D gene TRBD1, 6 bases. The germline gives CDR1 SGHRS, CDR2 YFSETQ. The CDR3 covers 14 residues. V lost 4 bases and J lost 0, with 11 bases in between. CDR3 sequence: CASSPQGISYEQYF. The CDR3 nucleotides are TGCGCCAGCAGCCCACAGGGAATCTCCTACGAGCAGTACTTC.

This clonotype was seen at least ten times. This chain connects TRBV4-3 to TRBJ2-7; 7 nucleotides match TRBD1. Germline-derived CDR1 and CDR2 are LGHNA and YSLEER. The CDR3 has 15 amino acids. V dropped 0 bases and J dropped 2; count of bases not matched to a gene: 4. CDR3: CASSQDPDRAYEQYF. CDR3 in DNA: TGCGCCAGCAGCCAAGATCCTGACAGGGCCTACGAGCAGTACTTC.

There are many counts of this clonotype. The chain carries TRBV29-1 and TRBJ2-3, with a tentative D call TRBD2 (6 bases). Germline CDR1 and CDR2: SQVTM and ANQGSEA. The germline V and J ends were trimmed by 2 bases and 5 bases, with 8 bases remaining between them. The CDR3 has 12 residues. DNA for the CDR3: TGCAGCGTTGAACGGGGAGGAGATACGCAGTATTTT. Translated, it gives CSVERGGDTQYF.

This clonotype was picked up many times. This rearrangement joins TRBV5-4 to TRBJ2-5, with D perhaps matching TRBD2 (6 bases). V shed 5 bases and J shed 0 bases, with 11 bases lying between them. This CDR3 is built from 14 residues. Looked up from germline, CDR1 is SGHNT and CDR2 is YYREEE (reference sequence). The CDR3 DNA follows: TGTGCCAGCAGTGAACGGGGGAACCAAGAGACCCAGTACTTC. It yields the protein CASSERGNQETQYF.

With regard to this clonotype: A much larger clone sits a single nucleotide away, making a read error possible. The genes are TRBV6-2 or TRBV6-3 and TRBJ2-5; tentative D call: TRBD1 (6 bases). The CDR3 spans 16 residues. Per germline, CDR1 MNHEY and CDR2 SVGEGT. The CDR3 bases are TGTGCCAGCAGTGATATAGACAGGAGCCTCCGAGAGATCCAGTACTTC. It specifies CASSDIDRSLREIQYF.

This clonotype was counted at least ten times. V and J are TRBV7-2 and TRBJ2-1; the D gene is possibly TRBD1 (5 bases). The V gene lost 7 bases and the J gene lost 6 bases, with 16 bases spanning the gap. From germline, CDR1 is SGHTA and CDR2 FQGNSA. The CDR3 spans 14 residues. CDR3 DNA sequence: TGTGCCAGCACGTCGCAGGCAGGGCTCAATGAGCAGTTCTTC. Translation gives CASTSQAGLNEQFF.

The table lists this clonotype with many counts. This chain's CDR3 is CASSRDSYTGELFF. CDR3 bases: TGCGCCAGCAGCAGGGACTCTTACACCGGGGAGCTGTTTTTT. The V gene is TRBV5-1, the J gene TRBJ2-2; possibly TRBD2 for D (6 bases). The length of the CDR3 is 14 residues. CDR1 and CDR2 (germline): SGHRS, YFSETQ. V was shortened by 4 bases and J by 3 bases, with 10 bases between the two germline ends. Variable domain in full (rest from reference TRBV5-1 and TRBJ2-2): KAGVTQTPRYLIKTRGQQVTLSCSPISGHRSVSWYQQTPGQGLQFLFEYFSETQRNKGNFPGRFSGRQFSNSRSEMNVSTLELGDSALYLCASSRDSYTGELFFGEGSRLTVL.

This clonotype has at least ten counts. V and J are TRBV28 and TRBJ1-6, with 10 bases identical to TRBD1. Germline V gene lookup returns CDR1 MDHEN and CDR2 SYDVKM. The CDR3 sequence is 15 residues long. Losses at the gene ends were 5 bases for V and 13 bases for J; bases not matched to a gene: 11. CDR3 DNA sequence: TGTGCCAGCAGTCACCCCGGGACAGGGGTTCGTCCCCTCCACTTT. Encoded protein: CASSHPGTGVRPLHF.

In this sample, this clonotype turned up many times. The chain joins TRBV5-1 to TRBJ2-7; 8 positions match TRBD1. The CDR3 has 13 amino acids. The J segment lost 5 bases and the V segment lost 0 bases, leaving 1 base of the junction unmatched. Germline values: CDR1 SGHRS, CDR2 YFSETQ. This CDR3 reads CASSLATGDEQYF. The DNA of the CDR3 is TGCGCCAGCAGCTTGGCGACAGGGGACGAGCAGTACTTC.

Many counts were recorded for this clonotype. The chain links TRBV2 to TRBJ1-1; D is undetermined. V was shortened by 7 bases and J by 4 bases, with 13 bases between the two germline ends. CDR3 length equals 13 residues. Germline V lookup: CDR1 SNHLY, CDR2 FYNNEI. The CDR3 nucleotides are TGTGCCAGCACCTCGACGTGGGGCACTGAAGCTTTCTTT. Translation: CASTSTWGTEAFF.

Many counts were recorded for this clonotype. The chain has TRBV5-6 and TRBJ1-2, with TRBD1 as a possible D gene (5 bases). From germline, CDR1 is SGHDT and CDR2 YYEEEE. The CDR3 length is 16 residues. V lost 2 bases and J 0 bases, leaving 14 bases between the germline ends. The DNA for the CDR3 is TGTGCCAGCAGCTTTCTAATCACAGGCCCTAACTATGGCTACACCTTC. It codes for CASSFLITGPNYGYTF. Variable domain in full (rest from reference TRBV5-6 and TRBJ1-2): DAGVTQSPTHLIKTRGQQVTLRCSPKSGHDTVSWYQQALGQGPQFIFQYYEEEERQRGNFPDRFSGHQFPNYSSELNVNALLLGDSALYLCASSFLITGPNYGYTFGSGTRLTVV.

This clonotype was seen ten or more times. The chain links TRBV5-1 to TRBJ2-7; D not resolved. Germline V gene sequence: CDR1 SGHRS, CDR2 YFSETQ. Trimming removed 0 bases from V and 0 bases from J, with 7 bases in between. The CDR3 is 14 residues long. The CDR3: CASSLGRTSYEQYF. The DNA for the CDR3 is TGCGCCAGCAGCTTGGGAAGAACCTCCTACGAGCAGTACTTC.

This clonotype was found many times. The CDR3 DNA is TGCAGTGCCAGGCGGGGAACCGGAGACACCATATATTTT. Its translation: CSARRGTGDTIYF. The gene calls are TRBV20-1 and TRBJ1-3; D remains unclear. V shed 6 bases and J shed 8 bases, with 17 bases lying between them. Germline values: CDR1 DFQATT, CDR2 SNEGSKA (reference sequence). This CDR3 is 13 amino acids long.

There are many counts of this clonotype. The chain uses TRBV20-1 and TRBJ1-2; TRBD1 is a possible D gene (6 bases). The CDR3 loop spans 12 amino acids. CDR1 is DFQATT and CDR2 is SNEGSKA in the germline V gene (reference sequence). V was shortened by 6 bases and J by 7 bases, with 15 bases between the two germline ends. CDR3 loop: CSARGPGAGYTF. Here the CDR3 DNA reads TGCAGTGCGCGTGGGCCAGGGGCTGGCTACACCTTC.

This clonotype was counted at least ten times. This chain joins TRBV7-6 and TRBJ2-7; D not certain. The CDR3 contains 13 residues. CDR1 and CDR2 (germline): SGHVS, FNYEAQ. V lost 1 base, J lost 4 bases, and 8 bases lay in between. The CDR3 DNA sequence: TGTGCCAGCAGCTTAGGTTATTCGTACGAGCAGTACTTC. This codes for CASSLGYSYEQYF.

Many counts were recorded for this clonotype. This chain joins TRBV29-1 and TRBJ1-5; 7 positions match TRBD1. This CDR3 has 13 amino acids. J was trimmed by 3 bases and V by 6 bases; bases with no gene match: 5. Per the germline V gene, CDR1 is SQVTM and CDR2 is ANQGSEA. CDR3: CSVRGTDNQPQHF. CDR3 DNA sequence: TGCAGCGTACGAGGGACAGACAATCAGCCCCAGCATTTT.

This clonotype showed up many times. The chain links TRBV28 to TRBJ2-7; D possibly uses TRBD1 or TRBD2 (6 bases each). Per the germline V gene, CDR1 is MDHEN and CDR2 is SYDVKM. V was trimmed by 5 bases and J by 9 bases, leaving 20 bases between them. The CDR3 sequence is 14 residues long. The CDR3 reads CASSIPDRSRGQYF. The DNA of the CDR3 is TGTGCCAGCAGTATCCCGGACAGATCGCGGGGGCAGTACTTC.

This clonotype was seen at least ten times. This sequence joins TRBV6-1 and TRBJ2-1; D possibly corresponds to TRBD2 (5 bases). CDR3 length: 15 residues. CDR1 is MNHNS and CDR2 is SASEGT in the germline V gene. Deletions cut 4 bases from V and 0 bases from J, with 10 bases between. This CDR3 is CASSAPSNSYNEQFF. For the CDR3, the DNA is TGTGCCAGCAGTGCCCCTAGCAACTCCTACAATGAGCAGTTCTTC.

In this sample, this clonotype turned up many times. The CDR3 DNA is TGTGCCAGCAGTTTGGACGGTGAAGCTTTCTTT. It specifies CASSLDGEAFF. V is TRBV12-3 or TRBV12-4 and J is TRBJ1-1; the D is unclear. Trimming left V 3 bases short and J 7 bases short, with 6 bases between. The CDR3 is 11 amino acids.

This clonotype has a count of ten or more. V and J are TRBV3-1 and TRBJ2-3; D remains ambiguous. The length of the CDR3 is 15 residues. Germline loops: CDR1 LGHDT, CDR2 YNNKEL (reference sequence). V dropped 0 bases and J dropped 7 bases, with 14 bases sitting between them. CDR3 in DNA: TGTGCCAGCAGCCAAGAGGCACGTTCTAGTTATACGCAGTATTTT. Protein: CASSQEARSSYTQYF.